These T cell receptor beta chains were read from a single sample in a study of human T cells and chemical hapten exposure. TCRdb fed the RACE reads into MiXCR, producing one record per CDR3 protein. The sample has 65,000 to 95,000 distinct CDR3 sequences, about 9.2% seen once; the top ten hold around 1.7%. Sequenced sample: whole blood. These receptors came from a female donor in good health. Some clones in this sample may be carry-over from other donors' samples. The CDR3 runs from the conserved cysteine through the conserved F or W. Each record gives: V gene, J gene, CDR3 protein.

v_call: TRBV28
j_call: TRBJ1-2
cdr3_aa: CASSLPGDYGYTF

v_call: TRBV10-2
j_call: TRBJ2-3
cdr3_aa: CASSDWGASTDTQYF

v_call: TRBV20-1
j_call: TRBJ1-2
cdr3_aa: CSGGDVRGYTF

v_call: TRBV5-6
j_call: TRBJ1-1
cdr3_aa: CASSLYMNTEAFF

v_call: TRBV3-1
j_call: TRBJ1-1
cdr3_aa: CASSLGQGGNTEAFF

v_call: TRBV29-1
j_call: TRBJ2-3
cdr3_aa: CSVGGTSGGSNTDTQYF

v_call: TRBV5-1
j_call: TRBJ1-1
cdr3_aa: CASSPGTGRTKAFF

v_call: TRBV7-2
j_call: TRBJ1-6
cdr3_aa: CASRAAGGNSPLHF

v_call: TRBV2
j_call: TRBJ2-3
cdr3_aa: CASSTGADTQYF

v_call: TRBV19
j_call: TRBJ1-1
cdr3_aa: CASRTRRGEGTEAFF

v_call: TRBV10-3
j_call: TRBJ2-3
cdr3_aa: CAIRDSGGAGDTQYF

v_call: TRBV18
j_call: TRBJ2-7
cdr3_aa: CASSPHRDYEQYF

v_call: TRBV12-3/TRBV12-4
j_call: TRBJ1-6
cdr3_aa: CASSNPPGSSYNSPLHF

v_call: TRBV2
j_call: TRBJ2-6
cdr3_aa: CASSEAGGSGANVLTF

v_call: TRBV7-2
j_call: TRBJ2-7
cdr3_aa: CASSPITGSYEQYF

v_call: TRBV7-9
j_call: TRBJ2-7
cdr3_aa: CASSLATTTYEQYF

v_call: TRBV20-1
j_call: TRBJ2-7
cdr3_aa: CSASRGYEQYF

v_call: TRBV29-1
j_call: TRBJ2-6
cdr3_aa: CSVLDSSGANVLTF

v_call: TRBV20-1
j_call: TRBJ1-1
cdr3_aa: CSARVLGSQNTEAFF